This TCR beta chain came from a study of a mutant IDH1 vaccine in newly diagnosed glioma. Study as a whole: Treatment recipients were approximately 62% male and around 40% female, and their mean age was around 40 years. Former treatment meant radiotherapy, temozolomide, or both; the majority had gotten both. General study findings and limits: A vaccine-induced immune response developed in roughly 95% of the patients.

Time point: baseline, week 1 (first vaccination visit). Treatment of the sample: pre-vaccination baseline after standard-of-care therapy. Donor tumors were new WHO grade 3 or 4 IDH1-mutant, ATRX-lost astrocytomas. With V trimmed by 5 bases and J by 5 bases, 9 bases remained unmatched. The CDR3 totals 15 residues. Germline values: CDR1 PRHDT, CDR2 FYEKMQ (reference sequence). As concerns this clone: The antigen is unknown.

TCRdb keeps only in-frame clones here, not all; method: immunoSEQ multiplex PCR. The data show about 66,000 clones, 80% to 90% seen once. This specimen consisted of PBMCs, obtained from a glioma patient treated with radiotherapy, temozolomide or both. The clonotype originates from a man aged 30 to 39 with glioma. V and J are TRBV13 and TRBJ1-1; 9 bases match TRBD1. CDR3 amino acids: CASSARDRVRTEAFF. The CDR3 nucleotides read TGTGCCAGCAGCGCCCGGGACAGGGTACGGACTGAAGCTTTCTTT. Full variable domain (outside the CDR3, taken from reference TRBV13 and TRBJ1-1): AAGVIQSPRHLIKEKRETATLKCYPIPRHDTVYWYQQGPGQDPQFLISFYEKMQSDKGSIPDRFSAQQFSDYHSELNMSSLELGDSALYFCASSARDRVRTEAFFGQGTRLTVV.